The 7 T cell receptor beta chains below were found in one sample sequenced in a study of T-cell memory formation after mild COVID-19. TCRdb re-called the 5' RACE reads with MiXCR, one entry per CDR3 protein. The sample gives around 200,000 distinct CDR3 sequences, roughly 16% of which show up once; 2% to 2.5% is in the top ten. The sample consisted of PBMCs or a T cell subset sorted from them (not recorded which). The receptors come from an adult woman who had mild COVID-19 (a few samples of this study predate the infection). Cell type and time point are not known.

The chain uses TRBV7-2 and TRBJ2-5; D might be TRBD1 (6 bases). Germline lookup yields CDR1 SGHTA and CDR2 FQGNSA. The CDR3 consists of 13 residues. Trimming cost V 3 bases and J 7 bases, with 12 bases left between them. CDR3 region: CASSFYRDGTQYF. As DNA, the CDR3 is TGTGCCAGCAGCTTTTACAGGGACGGGACCCAGTACTTC. The variable domain in full, with the rest retrieved from reference TRBV7-2 and TRBJ2-5, is GAGVSQSPSNKVTEKGKDVELRCDPISGHTALYWYRQSLGQGLEFLIYFQGNSAPDKSGLPSDRFSAERTGGSVSTLTIQRTQQEDSAVYLCASSFYRDGTQYFGPGTRLLVL.

The genes are TRBV7-8 and TRBJ1-1; a weak D match, TRBD1 (6 bases). CDR3 length: 13 amino acids. Trimming left V 5 bases short and J 8 bases short, with 15 bases between. Germline V CDR1 and CDR2: SGHVS, FQNEAQ. CDR3 loop: CASSPGGGREAFF. The CDR3 DNA reads as TGTGCCAGCAGCCCCGGGGGCGGGAGGGAAGCTTTCTTT.

The chain has TRBV20-1 and TRBJ2-6; D possibly corresponds to TRBD1 (6 bases). The CDR3 covers 17 residues. The V gene lost 6 bases and the J gene lost 0 bases, with 18 bases spanning the gap. CDR1 is DFQATT and CDR2 is SNEGSKA in the germline V gene (reference sequence). The CDR3 protein is CSAEQGPVSSGANVLTF. The CDR3 nucleotides read TGCAGTGCGGAACAGGGTCCTGTCTCCTCTGGGGCCAACGTCCTGACTTTC.

In this sample, this clonotype turned up a few times. The rearrangement joins TRBV7-8 to TRBJ1-1; 8 positions match TRBD1. From germline, CDR1 is SGHVS and CDR2 FQNEAQ. Unmatched junction bases numbered 2, after V lost 5 bases and J lost 0 bases. The CDR3 has 14 residues. For the CDR3, the DNA is TGTGCCAGCAGCGACAGGGGAATGAACACTGAAGCTTTCTTT. This translates into CASSDRGMNTEAFF. Using reference TRBV7-8 and TRBJ1-1 for the parts outside the CDR3, the full variable domain is GAGVSQSPRYKVAKRGQDVALRCDPISGHVSLFWYQQALGQGPEFLTYFQNEAQLDKSGLPSDRFFAERPEGSVSTLKIQRTQQEDSAVYLCASSDRGMNTEAFFGQGTRLTVV.

This chain connects TRBV5-1 to TRBJ2-1; 7 bases match TRBD2. This CDR3 spans 15 amino acids. Trimming took 3 bases from V and 13 from J; bases not matched to a gene: 16. The germline gives CDR1 SGHRS, CDR2 YFSETQ. In DNA, the CDR3 is TGCGCCAGCAGCTCACCAGACCGGGACTATCGAGTCCAGTTCTTC. Encoded protein: CASSSPDRDYRVQFF.

This clonotype was recorded at least ten times. This sequence joins TRBV12-3 or TRBV12-4 and TRBJ2-5, with 7 bases aligning to TRBD2. The CDR3 has 13 amino acids. V shed 6 bases, J shed 5 bases, and the junction held 6 bases outside the gene matches. The CDR3 region has the DNA TGTGCCAGCAGAAAAAGCGGGGTCGAGACCCAGTACTTC. Translating it yields CASRKSGVETQYF.

This clonotype has just a few counts. The chain couples TRBV20-1 to TRBJ1-3; TRBD1 is a possible D gene (5 bases). Germline assignment: CDR1 DFQATT and CDR2 SNEGSKA (reference sequence). The CDR3 spans 15 residues. V was pared by 2 bases and J by 2 bases, with 13 bases between. The CDR3 is CSARNQTVAGNTIYF. The CDR3 DNA reads TGCAGTGCTAGAAATCAGACAGTTGCTGGAAACACCATATATTTT.